A selection of T cell receptor beta chains follows, all from one sample in a study of cytomegalovirus exposure and HLA in healthy donors. The assay was immunoSEQ multiplex PCR, and TCRdb's table has in-frame clones only and misses some. The repertoire consists of fewer than 90,000 clones, with approximately 94% occurring once and the leading ten covering approximately 3.4%. The sequencing input was PBMCs. The receptors come from a young woman in good health and CMV-seropositive. Both conserved end residues are part of each CDR3.

v_gene: TRBV19; j_gene: TRBJ1-5; len: 15; CDR3aa: CASSEIRDSYQPQHF
v_gene: TRBV4-3; j_gene: TRBJ2-7; len: 14; CDR3aa: CASSRTGSAYEQYF
v_gene: TRBV27; j_gene: TRBJ2-7; len: 17; CDR3aa: CASSLSMPSGPRGLQYF
v_gene: TRBV7-7; j_gene: TRBJ2-1; len: 14; CDR3aa: CASSLLGSDNEQFF
v_gene: TRBV2; j_gene: TRBJ2-1; len: 15; CDR3aa: CANGLAGGNDNEQFF
v_gene: TRBV2; j_gene: TRBJ2-1; len: 14; CDR3aa: CASISLAGGREQFF
v_gene: TRBV6-5; j_gene: TRBJ1-1; len: 13; CDR3aa: CASSYRRALEAFF
v_gene: TRBV9; j_gene: TRBJ1-2; len: 13; CDR3aa: CASSPRTGYGYTF
v_gene: TRBV6-6; j_gene: TRBJ1-6; len: 14; CDR3aa: CASSVTGDSSPLHF
v_gene: TRBV9; j_gene: TRBJ2-2; len: 17; CDR3aa: CASSSPYPVSAYGELFF
v_gene: TRBV18; j_gene: TRBJ1-1; len: 16; CDR3aa: CASSPPWTGRNTEAFF
v_gene: TRBV6-1; j_gene: TRBJ1-4; len: 14; CDR3aa: CASSPQGGNEKLFF
v_gene: TRBV28; j_gene: TRBJ1-4; len: 12; CDR3aa: CASRQGNEKLFF
v_gene: TRBV7-2; j_gene: TRBJ1-4; len: 14; CDR3aa: CASSLAGGGEKLFF
v_gene: TRBV9; j_gene: TRBJ2-7; len: 14; CDR3aa: CASSVVDSTYEQYF
v_gene: TRBV7-9; j_gene: TRBJ2-3; len: 18; CDR3aa: CASSTSGGRRYSTDTQYF
v_gene: TRBV9; j_gene: TRBJ2-7; len: 15; CDR3aa: CASSLTGTGDYEQYF
v_gene: TRBV2; j_gene: TRBJ2-3; len: 16; CDR3aa: CASSAGSGRSSDTQYF
v_gene: TRBV30; j_gene: TRBJ1-1; len: 11; CDR3aa: CAWSRDVEAFF
v_gene: TRBV28; j_gene: TRBJ1-2; len: 12; CDR3aa: CASSPPTGAYTF
v_gene: TRBV6-1; j_gene: TRBJ2-7; len: 15; CDR3aa: CATAEPGTGTYEQYF
v_gene: TRBV27; j_gene: TRBJ2-5; len: 15; CDR3aa: CASSSISGGAETQYF
v_gene: TRBV5-4; j_gene: TRBJ2-7; len: 15; CDR3aa: CASTRGTSGNHEQYF
v_gene: TRBV5-1; j_gene: TRBJ1-1; len: 13; CDR3aa: CASSFQGSTEAFF
v_gene: TRBV18; j_gene: TRBJ2-7; len: 15; CDR3aa: CASSPTGGARHEQYF
v_gene: TRBV28; j_gene: TRBJ2-5; len: 14; CDR3aa: CASSHGGLAETQYF
v_gene: TRBV7-9; j_gene: TRBJ2-2; len: 18; CDR3aa: CASRPTGQGRVNTGELFF
v_gene: TRBV11-3; j_gene: TRBJ2-6; len: 15; CDR3aa: CASSLGGTGANVLTF
v_gene: TRBV7-8; j_gene: TRBJ2-5; len: 14; CDR3aa: CASSLVGGSETQYF
v_gene: TRBV18; j_gene: TRBJ2-2; len: 14; CDR3aa: CASADDRVTGELFF
v_gene: TRBV7-2; j_gene: TRBJ1-1; len: 14; CDR3aa: CASSPGAANTEAFF